This T cell receptor beta chain was identified during a study of human T cells and chemical hapten exposure. Turning to the study itself: Upper back patch tests used 0.01% DPC, scored after 6 days.

In the case of this clonotype: What it binds is unknown.

Study-wide results and caveats: Expanded TCR sets contained significantly more large CDR3 similarity clusters than controls.

Germline CDR1 and CDR2: LNHDA and SQIVND (reference sequence). V was pared by 5 bases and J by 8 bases, with 11 bases of the junction left unmatched. The CDR3 totals 15 residues. Stated time point: patch test 1, 2 weeks after DPC sensitization. The treatment denotes: therapeutic diphenylcyclopropenone sensitization with weekly scalp DPC. In the original workflow: Samples had a median of 95,638 TCRs, ranging roughly 23,224 to 690,600. MiXCR, applied by TCRdb to the RACE reads, yields one record per CDR3 protein. The V and J calls were not made by the authors but by TCRdb's processing. The sample shows about 360,000 distinct CDR3 sequences, roughly 6.9% of them seen only once.

This receptor was obtained from a woman aged 18-29 years with alopecia areata. Some clones in this sample may be carry-over from other donors' samples. Material: whole blood, obtained in connection with sensitization to the hapten diphenylcyclopropenone (DPC). This sequence joins TRBV19 and TRBJ1-4; 7 nucleotides align to TRBD1. The CDR3 region has the DNA TGTGCCAGTAGTTTTCGGGCACAGGGACAGGAAAAACTGTTTTTT. Encoded protein: CASSFRAQGQEKLFF.